Shown below are 13 T cell receptor beta chains from a single sample sequenced in a study of cytomegalovirus exposure and HLA in healthy donors. Assay: immunoSEQ multiplex PCR; the TCRdb copy retains only in-frame clones and omits some. Among about 400,000 clones listed, around 86% were seen once. The sequencing sample was made of PBMCs. These receptors were obtained from a woman aged 18-29 years in good health and CMV-seronegative.

This chain links TRBV7-8 with TRBJ1-1, with D hard to call. The CDR3 covers 13 residues. Germline CDR1 reads SGHVS; CDR2 reads FQNEAQ. V lost 4 bases and J 7 bases, leaving 13 bases between the germline ends. CDR3 nucleotides: TGTGCCAGCAGCTCAAAGGGAGTCCTTGAAGCTTTCTTT. Its translation: CASSSKGVLEAFF.

This clone has only a few counts. J is TRBJ2-1 and V is TRBV28; D is unclear. Germline lookup yields CDR1 MDHEN and CDR2 SYDVKM. Trimming left V 3 bases short and J 0 bases short, with 3 bases between. This CDR3 has 13 amino acids. The CDR3 here is CASSLSSYNEQFF. DNA of the CDR3: TGTGCCAGCAGTTTGAGCTCCTACAATGAGCAGTTCTTC.

The rearrangement joins TRBV19 to TRBJ1-1; 11 positions agree with TRBD1. From germline, CDR1 is LNHDA and CDR2 SQIVND (reference sequence). Trimming cost V 6 bases and J 5 bases; bases outside gene matches: 8. This CDR3 has 15 amino acids. Here the CDR3 DNA reads TGTGCCAGTAGCGTAAGGACAGGGGGCTGGACTGAAGCTTTCTTT. This translates into CASSVRTGGWTEAFF.

This clone was detected only once. The chain is built from TRBV30 and TRBJ2-5; possible D gene TRBD1, 5 bases. The V gene lost 2 bases and the J gene lost 5 bases, with 12 bases spanning the gap. CDR3 size: 13 residues. Germline V gene lookup returns CDR1 GTSNPN and CDR2 SVGIG (reference sequence). The CDR3 DNA follows: TGTGCCTGGAGTAACGCAGGGCGGGAGACCCAGTACTTC. It encodes CAWSNAGRETQYF.

The chain recombines TRBV6-5 with TRBJ2-3; D gene unclear. This CDR3 contains 14 residues. V lost 0 bases and J lost 6, with 10 bases in between. Germline loops: CDR1 MNHEY, CDR2 SVGAGI. The CDR3 spells CASSYSIVGDTQYF. The DNA of the CDR3 is TGTGCCAGCAGTTACTCGATTGTGGGCGATACGCAGTATTTT.

This chain links TRBV28 with TRBJ1-4; D not certain. Germline CDR1 reads MDHEN; CDR2 reads SYDVKM. This CDR3 contains 14 residues. V was trimmed by 3 bases and J by 8 bases, leaving 13 bases between them. CDR3 sequence (DNA): TGTGCCAGCAGTTTTTTTCGCGGTGGGGAAAAACTGTTTTTT. Protein sequence: CASSFFRGGEKLFF.

The CDR3 spells CASSWNGDRASEQYF. CDR3 DNA: TGTGCCAGCAGTTGGAACGGGGACAGGGCGAGCGAGCAGTACTTC. V gene TRBV27 combines with J gene TRBJ2-7; 9 bases line up with TRBD1. V shed 4 bases and J 6 bases; nucleotides not matched to a gene: 10. Germline CDR1 and CDR2: MNHEY and SMNVEV (reference sequence). CDR3 length: 15 residues.

J is TRBJ1-4 and V is TRBV9; D is possibly TRBD1 (6 bases). Germline values: CDR1 SGDLS, CDR2 YYNGEE. V lost 0 bases, J lost 5 bases, and 11 bases lay in between. This CDR3 comprises 15 residues. This CDR3 is CASSVDGTPNEKLFF. DNA for the CDR3: TGTGCCAGCAGCGTAGATGGGACACCGAATGAAAAACTGTTTTTT.

The V and J genes are TRBV2 and TRBJ2-1, with a weak D call TRBD1 (5 bases). The length of the CDR3 is 15 residues. Germline CDR1 and CDR2: SNHLY and FYNNEI. V gave up 5 bases and J gave up 2 bases, with 13 bases separating them. The CDR3 DNA reads TGTGCCAGCAGTAAGGGGCAGGTCGCCTACAATGAGCAGTTCTTC. This sequence encodes CASSKGQVAYNEQFF.

The J gene is TRBJ2-1, the V gene TRBV27, with 11 bases that match TRBD2. CDR1 and CDR2 (germline): MNHEY, SMNVEV (reference sequence). The CDR3 spans 14 residues. Trimming took 8 bases from V and 9 from J; bases not matched to a gene: 9. The CDR3 DNA is TGTGCCAGCTACCCACTAGCGGGAGCGGGTGAGCAGTTCTTC. It yields the protein CASYPLAGAGEQFF.

The V and J genes are TRBV4-2 and TRBJ1-1, with no clear D. The germline V gene has CDR1 LGHNA and CDR2 YNFKEQ. Trimming left V 0 bases short and J 4 bases short, with 12 bases between. The CDR3 runs to 15 residues. The CDR3 here is CASSQDWAVGTEAFF. As DNA, the CDR3 is TGTGCCAGCAGCCAAGATTGGGCAGTCGGCACTGAAGCTTTCTTT.

The J gene is TRBJ2-1, the V gene TRBV6-5; 8 bases are a match to TRBD2. Germline CDR1 and CDR2: MNHEY and SVGAGI. The CDR3 is 14 residues long. J gave up 5 bases and V 4 bases, and 4 bases lay outside the gene matches. In DNA, the CDR3 is TGTGCCAGCAGTTTAGCGGGGATGAACAATGAGCAGTTCTTC. Translation: CASSLAGMNNEQFF.

The chain couples TRBV9 to TRBJ2-1, with 8 nucleotides matching TRBD2. Per the germline V gene, CDR1 is SGDLS and CDR2 is YYNGEE. Losses at the gene ends were 3 bases for V and 9 bases for J; bases not matched to a gene: 20. The CDR3 has 18 residues. The CDR3 DNA reads TGTGCCAGCAGCGCAACCCGACCGTCGGGAGGGCCAGACACTGAGCAGTTCTTC. Its translation: CASSATRPSGGPDTEQFF.